The present entry profiles one T cell receptor (beta chain) with its context. The sample belongs to a study of OX40 agonist ivuxolimab in advanced cancers. V shed 1 base and J shed 1 base, with 14 bases lying between them. The CDR3 runs to 16 residues. Germline V gives CDR1 GTSNPN, CDR2 SVGIG (reference sequence). The table came from immunoSEQ multiplex PCR; TCRdb's copy has only in-frame clones and leaves some out. The repertoire holds 26,000 or so clones, with roughly 89% as singletons. V usage is TRBV30 and J usage is TRBJ1-3; D remains unclear. The sequence was obtained from an adult with an advanced solid tumor such as melanoma, head and neck, liver or kidney cancer. The sample consisted of CD4+ or CD8+ T cells sorted from blood, taken in a trial of the OX40 agonist ivuxolimab. DNA of the CDR3: TGTGCCTGGAGTGATTTGTTTCGGGAATCTGGAAACACCATATATTTT. It translates to CAWSDLFRESGNTIYF. The full variable domain, with the rest looked up from reference TRBV30 and TRBJ1-3, is SQTIHQWPATLVQPVGSPLSLECTVEGTSNPNLYWYRQAAGRGLQLLFYSVGIGQISSEVPQNLSASRPQDRQFILSSKKLLLSDSGFYLCAWSDLFRESGNTIYFGEGSWLTVV.